The entry that follows covers one TCR beta chain sequence. This sample was included in a study of identifying expanded T cells in peripheral blood. V lost 7 bases to trimming and J lost 4 bases, with 13 bases between them. The CDR3 is made up of 14 amino acids. The V gene's germline CDR1 is MNHNS and CDR2 SASEGT. Sequencing was performed with immunoSEQ multiplex PCR; in TCRdb, only in-frame clones are kept and a portion is missing. Found here are 95,000 to 100,000 clones, around nine tenths of them singletons; the top ten hold roughly 17%. This clonotype was obtained from a person aged 18 to 75 in good health. Sequencing input: blood. This sequence joins TRBV6-1 and TRBJ2-2, with a tentative D call TRBD2 (6 bases). Here the CDR3 reads CASNDPGGTGELFF. In DNA form, the CDR3 reads TGTGCCAGCAATGACCCCGGGGGCACCGGGGAGCTGTTTTTT.